Following are 2 T cell receptor beta chains from one sample sequenced in a study of T cells after yellow fever vaccination. TCRdb processed the 5' RACE reads anew with MiXCR; each CDR3 protein has one entry. The table records more than 200,000 distinct CDR3 sequences, more than 3.5% of them present only once. The material was PBMCs, obtained 15 days after the yellow fever booster vaccination. The receptors were sampled from a man younger than 35 who received the YFV17D yellow fever vaccine.

This clonotype was observed at least ten times. The gene calls are TRBV7-9 and TRBJ2-5; D not certain. V lost 2 bases and J 5 bases, leaving 12 bases between the germline ends. Germline lookup yields CDR1 SEHNR and CDR2 FQNEAQ (reference sequence). CDR3 length: 14 residues. The chain's CDR3 is CASSLNNFQETQYF. Here the CDR3 DNA reads TGTGCCAGCAGCTTAAATAACTTCCAGGAGACCCAGTACTTC.

This clonotype was seen many times. The gene calls are TRBV11-2 and TRBJ2-3, with 9 nucleotides matching TRBD2. The junction had 8 bases not matched to a gene; V was cut back by 4 bases and J by 3 bases. Germline CDR1 and CDR2: SGHAT and FQNNGV. The CDR3 contains 16 residues. CDR3 in amino acids: CASSSRGGGGTDTQYF. CDR3 nucleotide sequence: TGTGCCAGCAGCTCCCGGGGCGGGGGGGGAACAGATACGCAGTATTTT. The full variable domain, in which reference TRBV11-2 and TRBJ2-3 provide the parts outside the CDR3, is EAGVAQSPRYKIIEKRQSVAFWCNPISGHATLYWYQQILGQGPKLLIQFQNNGVVDDSQLPKDRFSAERLKGVDSTLKIQPAKLEDSAVYLCASSSRGGGGTDTQYFGPGTRLTVL.